The source of this T cell receptor beta chain is a study of shared clonotypes between healthy human individuals. Study overall: Each donor's CD8 memory used one plate, CD8 naive two, each CD4 subset three.

Partitioning of CD4+ cells yielded a CD45RA+ naive subset and a CD45RA-negative memory subset. This CDR3 is built from 14 residues. V dropped 5 bases and J dropped 10 bases, with 18 bases sitting between them. Germline V gene data show CDR1 as SGHAT and CDR2 as FQNNGV. Authors' analysis steps: ImmunoSEQ junction-only sequences lacked quality scores, so their filtering differed. Only in-frame clones appear in the TCRdb table, and some are missing; sequencing was by immunoSEQ multiplex PCR. That table furnishes V, J and clone size, whereas the DNA furnished D and trimming. The sample yields roughly 1,500,000 clones, 95% to 99% seen once.

This TCR was sampled from a man aged 25-45 years in good health. The gene calls are TRBV11-2 and TRBJ2-1; D possibly uses TRBD1 or TRBD2 (5 bases each). Sequenced sample: naive CD4+ T cells sorted from blood. Subset: CD45RA+ positively selected. CDR3 in DNA: TGTGCCAGCAGCATTCCGGGACGGCGACCGGAGCAGTTCTTC. Translating it yields CASSIPGRRPEQFF.